This TCR beta chain was sequenced in a study of T cells in Graves' hyperthyroidism and ophthalmopathy. Germline V gene sequence: CDR1 LGHNA, CDR2 YSLEER. V was pared by 4 bases and J by 2 bases, with 11 bases of the junction left unmatched. The CDR3 has 16 residues. Amplified regions were TCR beta CDR3 sequences from RNA transcripts. Primed by the HTBI set, a first-round RT-PCR was run on the TCR CDR3. One entry per CDR3 protein, called by TCRdb with MiXCR from the multiplex PCR reads. Counted here are around 760,000 distinct CDR3 sequences, about 35% occurring once; the ten biggest clones make up less than 40%.

This chain links TRBV4-3 with TRBJ2-7, with 7 bases aligning to TRBD2. Sequenced sample: blood. This clonotype originated in a woman between 40 and 55 years old with Graves' hyperthyroidism. CDR3 in amino acids: CASSLGVGGETYEQYF. The DNA of the CDR3 is TGCGCCAGCAGCCTCGGGGTTGGGGGGGAAACCTACGAGCAGTACTTC.